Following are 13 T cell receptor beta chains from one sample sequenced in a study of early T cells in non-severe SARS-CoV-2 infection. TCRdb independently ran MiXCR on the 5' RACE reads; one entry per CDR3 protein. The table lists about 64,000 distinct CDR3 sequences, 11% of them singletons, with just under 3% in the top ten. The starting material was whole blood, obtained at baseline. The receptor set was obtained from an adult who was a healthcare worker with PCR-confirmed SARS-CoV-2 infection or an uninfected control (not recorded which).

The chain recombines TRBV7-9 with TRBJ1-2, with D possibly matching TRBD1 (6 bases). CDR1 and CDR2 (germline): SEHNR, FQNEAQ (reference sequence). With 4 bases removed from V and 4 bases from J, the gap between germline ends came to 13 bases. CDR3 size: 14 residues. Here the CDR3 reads CASSSSGGGYGYTF. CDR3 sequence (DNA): TGTGCCAGCAGCTCCTCGGGGGGCGGCTATGGCTACACCTTC.

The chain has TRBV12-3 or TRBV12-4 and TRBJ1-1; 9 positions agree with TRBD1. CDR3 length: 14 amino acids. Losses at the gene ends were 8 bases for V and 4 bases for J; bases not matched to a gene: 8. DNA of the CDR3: TGTGCCAGCCTTCCGGACAGGGGTTCCACTGAAGCTTTCTTT. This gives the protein CASLPDRGSTEAFF.

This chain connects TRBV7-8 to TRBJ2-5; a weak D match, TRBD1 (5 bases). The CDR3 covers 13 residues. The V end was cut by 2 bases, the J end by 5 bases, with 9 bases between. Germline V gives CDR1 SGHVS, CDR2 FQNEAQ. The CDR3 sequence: CASSLNRRETQYF. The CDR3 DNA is TGTGCCAGCAGCTTAAACAGGCGGGAGACCCAGTACTTC. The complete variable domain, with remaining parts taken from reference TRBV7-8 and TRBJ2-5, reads GAGVSQSPRYKVAKRGQDVALRCDPISGHVSLFWYQQALGQGPEFLTYFQNEAQLDKSGLPSDRFFAERPEGSVSTLKIQRTQQEDSAVYLCASSLNRRETQYFGPGTRLLVL.

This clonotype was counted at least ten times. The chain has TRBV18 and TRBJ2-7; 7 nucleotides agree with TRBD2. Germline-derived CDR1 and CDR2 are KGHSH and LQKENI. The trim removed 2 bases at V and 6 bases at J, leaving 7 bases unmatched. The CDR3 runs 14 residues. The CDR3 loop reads CASSPGRTRTEQYF. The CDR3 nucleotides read TGTGCCAGCTCACCAGGGCGGACTAGAACCGAGCAGTACTTC.

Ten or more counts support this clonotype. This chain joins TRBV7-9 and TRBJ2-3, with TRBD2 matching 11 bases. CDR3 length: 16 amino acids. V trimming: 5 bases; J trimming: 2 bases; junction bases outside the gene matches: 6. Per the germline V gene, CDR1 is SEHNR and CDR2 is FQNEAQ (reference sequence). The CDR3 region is CASSLGTSGPTDTQYF. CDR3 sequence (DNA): TGTGCCAGCAGCCTTGGGACTAGCGGCCCCACAGATACGCAGTATTTT. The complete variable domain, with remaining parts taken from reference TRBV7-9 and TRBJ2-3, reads DTGVSQNPRHKITKRGQNVTFRCDPISEHNRLYWYRQTLGQGPEFLTYFQNEAQLEKSRLLSDRFSAERPKGSFSTLEIQRTEQGDSAMYLCASSLGTSGPTDTQYFGPGTRLTVL.

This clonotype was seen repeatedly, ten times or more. Here the CDR3 reads CSASAVRGDNSPLHF. DNA of the CDR3: TGCAGTGCTAGTGCCGTAAGAGGGGATAATTCACCCCTCCACTTT. The chain carries TRBV20-1 and TRBJ1-6; a possible D gene is TRBD1 (5 bases). Germline CDR1 and CDR2: DFQATT and SNEGSKA (reference sequence). This CDR3 has 15 amino acids. V lost 3 bases, J lost 5 bases, and 14 bases lay in between.

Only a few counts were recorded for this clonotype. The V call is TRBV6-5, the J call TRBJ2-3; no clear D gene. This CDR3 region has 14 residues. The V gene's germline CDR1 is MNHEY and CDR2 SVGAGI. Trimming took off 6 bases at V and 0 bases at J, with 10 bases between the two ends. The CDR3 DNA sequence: TGTGCCAGCAGACTCACAAGTAGCACAGATACGCAGTATTTT. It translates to CASRLTSSTDTQYF.

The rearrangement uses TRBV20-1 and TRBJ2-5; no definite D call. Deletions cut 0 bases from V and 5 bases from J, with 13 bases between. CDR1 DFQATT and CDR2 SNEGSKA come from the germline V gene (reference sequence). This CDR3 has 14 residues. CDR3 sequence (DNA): TGCAGTGCTAGAGATGGCGGTCGGGTGGAGACCCAGTACTTC. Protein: CSARDGGRVETQYF.

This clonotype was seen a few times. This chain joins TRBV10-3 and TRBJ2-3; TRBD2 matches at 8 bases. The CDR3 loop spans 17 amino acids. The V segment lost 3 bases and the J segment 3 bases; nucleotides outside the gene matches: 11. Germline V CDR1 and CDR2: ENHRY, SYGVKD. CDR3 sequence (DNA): TGTGCCATCAGTGAATCGGGGGGGCCCGTTAGAACAGATACGCAGTATTTT. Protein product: CAISESGGPVRTDTQYF.

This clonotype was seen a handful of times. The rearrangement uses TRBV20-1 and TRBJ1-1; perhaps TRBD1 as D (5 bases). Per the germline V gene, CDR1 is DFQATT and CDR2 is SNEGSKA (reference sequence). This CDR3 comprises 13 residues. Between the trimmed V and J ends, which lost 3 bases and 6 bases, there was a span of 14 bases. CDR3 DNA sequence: TGCAGTGCTAGTAAGCCAGGGTTGGCTGAAGCTTTCTTT. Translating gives CSASKPGLAEAFF.

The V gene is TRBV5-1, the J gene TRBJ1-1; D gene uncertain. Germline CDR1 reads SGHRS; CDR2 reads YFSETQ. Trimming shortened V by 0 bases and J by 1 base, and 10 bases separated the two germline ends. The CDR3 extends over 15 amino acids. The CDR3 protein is CASSLGNGWNTEAFF. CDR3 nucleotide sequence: TGCGCCAGCAGCTTGGGGAACGGATGGAACACTGAAGCTTTCTTT.

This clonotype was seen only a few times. CDR3 sequence reads: CSVEETDTYGYTF. CDR3 DNA sequence: TGCAGCGTTGAAGAAACGGACACCTATGGCTACACCTTC. The chain combines TRBV29-1 with TRBJ1-2; possibly TRBD1 for D (5 bases). This CDR3 comprises 13 residues. V shed 0 bases and J shed 4 bases, with 9 bases lying between them. Looked up from germline, CDR1 is SQVTM and CDR2 is ANQGSEA.

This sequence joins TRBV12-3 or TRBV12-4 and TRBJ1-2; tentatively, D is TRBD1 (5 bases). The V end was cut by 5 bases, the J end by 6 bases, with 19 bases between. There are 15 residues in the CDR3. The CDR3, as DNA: TGTGCCAGCAGTCAATGGGACTCTCAAGGGGATGGCTACACCTTC. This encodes CASSQWDSQGDGYTF.